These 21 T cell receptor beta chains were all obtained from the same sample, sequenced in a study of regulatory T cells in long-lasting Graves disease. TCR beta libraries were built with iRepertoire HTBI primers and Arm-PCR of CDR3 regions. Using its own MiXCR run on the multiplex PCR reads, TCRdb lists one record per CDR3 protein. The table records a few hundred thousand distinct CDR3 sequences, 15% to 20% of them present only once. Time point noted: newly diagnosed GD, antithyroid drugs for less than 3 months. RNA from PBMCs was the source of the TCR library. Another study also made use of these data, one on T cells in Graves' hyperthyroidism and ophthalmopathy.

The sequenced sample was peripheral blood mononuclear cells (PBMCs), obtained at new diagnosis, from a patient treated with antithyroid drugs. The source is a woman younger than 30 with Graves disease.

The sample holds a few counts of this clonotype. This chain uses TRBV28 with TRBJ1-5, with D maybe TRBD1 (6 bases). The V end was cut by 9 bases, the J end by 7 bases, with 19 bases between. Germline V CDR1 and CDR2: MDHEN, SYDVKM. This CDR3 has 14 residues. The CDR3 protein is CASCSQGRLQPQHF. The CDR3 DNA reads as TGTGCCAGTTGCTCACAGGGCCGGCTCCAGCCCCAGCATTTT.

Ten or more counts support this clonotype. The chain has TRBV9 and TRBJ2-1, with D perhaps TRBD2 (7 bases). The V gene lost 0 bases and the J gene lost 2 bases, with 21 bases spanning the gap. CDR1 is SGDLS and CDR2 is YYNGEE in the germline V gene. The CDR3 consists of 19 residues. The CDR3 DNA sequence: TGTGCCAGCAGCGTAGCGATGAGGGGGGGCGGGCCGGCCTACAATGAGCAGTTCTTC. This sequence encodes CASSVAMRGGGPAYNEQFF. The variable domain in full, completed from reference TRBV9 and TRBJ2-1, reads DSGVTQTPKHLITATGQRVTLRCSPRSGDLSVYWYQQSLDQGLQFLIQYYNGEERAKGNILERFSAQQFPDLHSELNLSSLELGDSALYFCASSVAMRGGGPAYNEQFFGPGTRLTVL.

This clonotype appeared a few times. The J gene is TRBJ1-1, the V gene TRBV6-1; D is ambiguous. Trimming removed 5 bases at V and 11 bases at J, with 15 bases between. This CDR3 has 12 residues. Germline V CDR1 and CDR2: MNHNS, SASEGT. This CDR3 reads CASSLRFFEAFF. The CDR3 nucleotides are TGTGCCAGCAGTCTCCGGTTTTTTGAGGCTTTCTTT.

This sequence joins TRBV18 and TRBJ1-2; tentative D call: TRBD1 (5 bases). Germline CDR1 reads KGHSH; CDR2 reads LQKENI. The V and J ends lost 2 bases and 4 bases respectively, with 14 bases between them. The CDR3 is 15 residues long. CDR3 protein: CASSPRSGWGYGYTF. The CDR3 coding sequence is TGTGCCAGCTCACCAAGGTCAGGGTGGGGCTATGGCTACACCTTC.

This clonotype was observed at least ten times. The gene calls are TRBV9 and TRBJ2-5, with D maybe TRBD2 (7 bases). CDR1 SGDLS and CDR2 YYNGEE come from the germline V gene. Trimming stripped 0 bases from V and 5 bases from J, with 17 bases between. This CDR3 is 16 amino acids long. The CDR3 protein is CASSVDHGGGSETQYF. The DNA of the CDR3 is TGTGCCAGCAGCGTAGATCATGGGGGGGGCTCGGAGACCCAGTACTTC. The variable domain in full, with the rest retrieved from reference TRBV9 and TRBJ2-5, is DSGVTQTPKHLITATGQRVTLRCSPRSGDLSVYWYQQSLDQGLQFLIQYYNGEERAKGNILERFSAQQFPDLHSELNLSSLELGDSALYFCASSVDHGGGSETQYFGPGTRLLVL.

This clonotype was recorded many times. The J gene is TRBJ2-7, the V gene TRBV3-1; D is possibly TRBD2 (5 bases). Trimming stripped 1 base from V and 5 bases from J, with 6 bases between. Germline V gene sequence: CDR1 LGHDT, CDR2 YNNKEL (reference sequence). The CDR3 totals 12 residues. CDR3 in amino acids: CASSQVEDEQYF. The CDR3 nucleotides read TGTGCCAGCAGCCAAGTGGAGGACGAGCAGTACTTC.

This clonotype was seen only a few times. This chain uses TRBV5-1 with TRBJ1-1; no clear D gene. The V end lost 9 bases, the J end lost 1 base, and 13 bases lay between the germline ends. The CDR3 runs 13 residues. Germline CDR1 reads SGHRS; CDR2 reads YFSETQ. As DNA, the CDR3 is TGCGCCACCAAGAGAGAACCGAACACTGAAGCTTTCTTT. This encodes CATKREPNTEAFF. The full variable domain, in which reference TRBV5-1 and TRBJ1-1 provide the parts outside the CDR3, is KAGVTQTPRYLIKTRGQQVTLSCSPISGHRSVSWYQQTPGQGLQFLFEYFSETQRNKGNFPGRFSGRQFSNSRSEMNVSTLELGDSALYLCATKREPNTEAFFGQGTRLTVV.

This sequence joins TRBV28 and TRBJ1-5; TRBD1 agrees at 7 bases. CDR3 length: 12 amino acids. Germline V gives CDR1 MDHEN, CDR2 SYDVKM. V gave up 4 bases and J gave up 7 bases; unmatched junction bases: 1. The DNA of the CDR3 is TGTGCCAGCAGTTACAGGGGACAGCCCCAGCATTTT. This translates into CASSYRGQPQHF.

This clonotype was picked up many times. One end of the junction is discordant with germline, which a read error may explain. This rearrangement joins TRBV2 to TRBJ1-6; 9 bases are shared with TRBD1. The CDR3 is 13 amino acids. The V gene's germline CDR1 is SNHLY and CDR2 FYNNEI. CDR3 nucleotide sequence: TGTGCCGGCAGTGGACAGGGGAATTCACCCCTCCACTTT. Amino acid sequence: CAGSGQGNSPLHF.

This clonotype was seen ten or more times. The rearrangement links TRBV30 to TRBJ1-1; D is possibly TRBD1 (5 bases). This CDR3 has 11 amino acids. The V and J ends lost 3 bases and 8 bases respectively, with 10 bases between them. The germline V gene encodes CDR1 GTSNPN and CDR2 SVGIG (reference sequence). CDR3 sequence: CAWSVDKEAFF. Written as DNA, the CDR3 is TGTGCCTGGAGCGTGGACAAGGAAGCTTTCTTT.

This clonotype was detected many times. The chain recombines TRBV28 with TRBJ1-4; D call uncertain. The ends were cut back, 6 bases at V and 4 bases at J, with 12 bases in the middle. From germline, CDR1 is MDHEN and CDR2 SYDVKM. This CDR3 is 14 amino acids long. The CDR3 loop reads CASRSGTVNEKLFF. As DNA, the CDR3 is TGTGCCAGCAGAAGCGGAACGGTTAATGAAAAACTGTTTTTT.

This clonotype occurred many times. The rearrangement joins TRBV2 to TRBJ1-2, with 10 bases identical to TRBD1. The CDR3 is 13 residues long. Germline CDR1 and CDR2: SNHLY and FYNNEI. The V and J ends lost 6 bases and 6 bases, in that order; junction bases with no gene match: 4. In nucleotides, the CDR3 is TGTGCCAGCAGCGAGGGACAGGGGAATGGCTACACCTTC. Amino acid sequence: CASSEGQGNGYTF.

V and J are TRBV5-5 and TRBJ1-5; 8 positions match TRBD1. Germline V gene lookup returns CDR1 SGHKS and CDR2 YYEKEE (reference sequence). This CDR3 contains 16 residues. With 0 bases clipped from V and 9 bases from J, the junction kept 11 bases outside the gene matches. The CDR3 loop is CASSLAADRVSRPQHF. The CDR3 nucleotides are TGTGCCAGCAGCTTGGCGGCGGACAGGGTTTCACGGCCCCAGCATTTT.

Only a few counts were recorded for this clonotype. CDR3 sequence: CASSRNLGRPDSGANVLTF. The CDR3 DNA reads as TGTGCCAGCAGTCGAAATTTGGGTCGCCCAGACTCTGGGGCCAACGTCCTGACTTTC. This sequence joins TRBV7-9 and TRBJ2-6; D gene uncertain. The CDR3 length is 19 residues. V was cut by 6 bases and J by 0 bases, with 21 bases left in between. CDR1 is SEHNR, CDR2 FQNEAQ, per germline (reference sequence). The whole variable domain, filled in from reference TRBV7-9 and TRBJ2-6, reads DTGVSQNPRHKITKRGQNVTFRCDPISEHNRLYWYRQTLGQGPEFLTYFQNEAQLEKSRLLSDRFSAERPKGSFSTLEIQRTEQGDSAMYLCASSRNLGRPDSGANVLTFGAGSRLTVL.

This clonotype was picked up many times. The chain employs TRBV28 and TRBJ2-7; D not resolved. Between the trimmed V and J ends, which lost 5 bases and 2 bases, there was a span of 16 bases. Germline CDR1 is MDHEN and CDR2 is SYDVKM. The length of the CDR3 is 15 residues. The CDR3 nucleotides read TGTGCCAGCAGTCCCCGAGCCCTATCGGCCTACGAGCAGTACTTC. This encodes CASSPRALSAYEQYF.

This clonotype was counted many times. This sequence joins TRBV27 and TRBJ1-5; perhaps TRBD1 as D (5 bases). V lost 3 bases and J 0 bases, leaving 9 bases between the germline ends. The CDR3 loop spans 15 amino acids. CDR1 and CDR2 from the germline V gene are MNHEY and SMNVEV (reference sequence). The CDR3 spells CASSFGGNSNQPQHF. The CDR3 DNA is TGTGCCAGCAGTTTTGGGGGGAATAGCAATCAGCCCCAGCATTTT.

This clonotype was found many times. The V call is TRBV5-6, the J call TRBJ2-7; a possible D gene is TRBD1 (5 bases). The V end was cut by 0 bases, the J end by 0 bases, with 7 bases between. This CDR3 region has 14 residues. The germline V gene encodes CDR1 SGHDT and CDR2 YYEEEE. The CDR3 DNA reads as TGTGCCAGCAGCTTGGGGGGCAACTCCTACGAGCAGTACTTC. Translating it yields CASSLGGNSYEQYF.

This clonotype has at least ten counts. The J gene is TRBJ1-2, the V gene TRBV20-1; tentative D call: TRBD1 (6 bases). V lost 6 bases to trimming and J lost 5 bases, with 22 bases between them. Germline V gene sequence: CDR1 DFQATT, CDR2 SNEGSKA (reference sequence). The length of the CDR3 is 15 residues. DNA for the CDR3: TGCAGTGCCCGTAGAGTGGGACACCGAAAATATGGCTACACCTTC. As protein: CSARRVGHRKYGYTF.

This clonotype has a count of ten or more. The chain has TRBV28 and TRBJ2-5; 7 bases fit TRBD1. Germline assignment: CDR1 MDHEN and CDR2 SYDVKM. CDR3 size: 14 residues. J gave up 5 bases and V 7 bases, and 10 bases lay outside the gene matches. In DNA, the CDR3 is TGTGCCAGCAACTCCCGACAGGGTGGGGAGACCCAGTACTTC. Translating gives CASNSRQGGETQYF.

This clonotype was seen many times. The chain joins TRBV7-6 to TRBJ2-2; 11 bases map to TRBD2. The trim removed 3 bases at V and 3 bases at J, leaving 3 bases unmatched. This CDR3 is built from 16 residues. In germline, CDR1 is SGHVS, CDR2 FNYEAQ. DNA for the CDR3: TGTGCCAGCAGCTTTGTGACTAGCGGGGACACCGGGGAGCTGTTTTTT. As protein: CASSFVTSGDTGELFF.

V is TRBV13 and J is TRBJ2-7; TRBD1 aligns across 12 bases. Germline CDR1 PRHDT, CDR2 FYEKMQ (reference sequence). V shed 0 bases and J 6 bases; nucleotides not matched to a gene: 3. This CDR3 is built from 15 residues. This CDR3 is CASSLGGTGGREQYF. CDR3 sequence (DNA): TGTGCCAGCAGCTTAGGGGGGACAGGGGGCCGCGAGCAGTACTTC.